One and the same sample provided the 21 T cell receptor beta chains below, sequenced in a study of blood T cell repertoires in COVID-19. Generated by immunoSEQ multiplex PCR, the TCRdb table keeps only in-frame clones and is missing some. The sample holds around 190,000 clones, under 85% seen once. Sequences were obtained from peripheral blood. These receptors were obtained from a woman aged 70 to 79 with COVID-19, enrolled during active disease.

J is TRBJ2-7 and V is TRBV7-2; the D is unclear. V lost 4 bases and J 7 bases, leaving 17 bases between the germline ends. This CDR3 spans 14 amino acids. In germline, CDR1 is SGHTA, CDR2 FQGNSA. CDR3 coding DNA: TGTGCCAGCAGCTCCGCTCCCCCTTCTAAGGAGCAGTACTTC. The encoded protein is CASSSAPPSKEQYF.

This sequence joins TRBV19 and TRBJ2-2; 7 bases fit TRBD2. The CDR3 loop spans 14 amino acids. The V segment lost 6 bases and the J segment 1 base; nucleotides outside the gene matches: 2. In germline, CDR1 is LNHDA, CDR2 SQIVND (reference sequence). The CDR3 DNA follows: TGTGCCAGTAGGCGGGAGAAGAACACCGGGGAGCTGTTTTTT. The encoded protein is CASRREKNTGELFF.

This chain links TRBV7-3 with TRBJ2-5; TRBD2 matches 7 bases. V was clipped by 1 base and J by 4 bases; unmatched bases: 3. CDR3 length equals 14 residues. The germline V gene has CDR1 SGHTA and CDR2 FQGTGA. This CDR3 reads CASSLSSSGETQYF. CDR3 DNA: TGTGCCAGCAGCTTAAGCTCTAGCGGAGAGACCCAGTACTTC.

The CDR3 region has the DNA TGTGCCAGCAGCTTAGCCGGACAGGTCTTATCAAGAAACACCATATATTTT. Encoded protein: CASSLAGQVLSRNTIYF. This rearrangement joins TRBV7-9 to TRBJ1-3; 7 positions match TRBD1. The CDR3 totals 17 residues. CDR1 is SEHNR and CDR2 is FQNEAQ in the germline V gene (reference sequence). V shed 0 bases, J shed 5 bases, and the junction held 10 bases outside the gene matches.

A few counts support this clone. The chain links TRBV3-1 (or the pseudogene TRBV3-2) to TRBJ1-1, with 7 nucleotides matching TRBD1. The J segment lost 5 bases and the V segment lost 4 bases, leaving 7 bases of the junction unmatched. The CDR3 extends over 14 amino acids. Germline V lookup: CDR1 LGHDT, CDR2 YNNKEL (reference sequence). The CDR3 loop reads CASSLRDSDTEAFF. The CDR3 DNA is TGTGCCAGCAGCCTACGGGACAGCGATACTGAAGCTTTCTTT.

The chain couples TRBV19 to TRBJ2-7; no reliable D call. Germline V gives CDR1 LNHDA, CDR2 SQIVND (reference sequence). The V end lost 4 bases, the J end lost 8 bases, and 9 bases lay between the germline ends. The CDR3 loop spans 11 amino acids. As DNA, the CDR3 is TGTGCCAGTAGTAGTTCTACGAAGCAGTACTTC. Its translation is CASSSSTKQYF.

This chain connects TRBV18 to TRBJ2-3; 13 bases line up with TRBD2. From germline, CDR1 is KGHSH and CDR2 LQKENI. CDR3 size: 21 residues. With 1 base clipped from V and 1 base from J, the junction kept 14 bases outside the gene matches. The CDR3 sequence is CASSPLSLATSGRSRTDTQYF. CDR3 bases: TGTGCCAGCTCACCACTTTCCTTGGCGACTAGCGGGAGGTCGCGCACAGATACGCAGTATTTT. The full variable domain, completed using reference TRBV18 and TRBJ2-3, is NAGVMQNPRHLVRRRGQEARLRCSPMKGHSHVYWYRQLPEEGLKFMVYLQKENIIDESGMPKERFSAEFPKEGPSILRIQQVVRGDSAAYFCASSPLSLATSGRSRTDTQYFGPGTRLTVL.

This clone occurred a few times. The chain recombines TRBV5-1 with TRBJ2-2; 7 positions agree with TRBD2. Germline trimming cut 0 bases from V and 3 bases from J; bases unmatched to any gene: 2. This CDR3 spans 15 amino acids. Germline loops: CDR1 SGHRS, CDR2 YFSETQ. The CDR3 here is CASSLVAGDTGELFF. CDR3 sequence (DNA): TGCGCCAGCAGCTTGGTGGCGGGAGACACCGGGGAGCTGTTTTTT.

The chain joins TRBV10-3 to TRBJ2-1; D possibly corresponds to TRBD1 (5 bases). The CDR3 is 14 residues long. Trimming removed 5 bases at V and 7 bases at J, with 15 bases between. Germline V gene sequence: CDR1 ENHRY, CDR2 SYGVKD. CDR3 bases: TGTGCCATCAGTTGGGGTGACGCAGGGAATGAGCAGTTCTTC. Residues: CAISWGDAGNEQFF.

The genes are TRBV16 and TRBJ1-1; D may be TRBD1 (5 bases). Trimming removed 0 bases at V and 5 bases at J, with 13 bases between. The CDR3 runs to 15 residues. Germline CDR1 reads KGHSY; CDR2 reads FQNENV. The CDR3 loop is CASSQSGQGSTEAFF. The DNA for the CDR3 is TGTGCCAGCAGCCAATCGGGCCAGGGAAGTACTGAAGCTTTCTTT.

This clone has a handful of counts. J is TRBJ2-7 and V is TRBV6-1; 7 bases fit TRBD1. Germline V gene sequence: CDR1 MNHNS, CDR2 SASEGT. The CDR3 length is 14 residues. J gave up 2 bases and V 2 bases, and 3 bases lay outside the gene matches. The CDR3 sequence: CASSEQGQAYEQYF. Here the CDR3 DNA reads TGTGCCAGCAGTGAACAAGGACAGGCCTACGAGCAGTACTTC.

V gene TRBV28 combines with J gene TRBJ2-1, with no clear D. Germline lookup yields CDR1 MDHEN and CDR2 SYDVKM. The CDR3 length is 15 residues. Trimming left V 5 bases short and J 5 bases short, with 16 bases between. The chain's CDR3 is CASSPPRSTHNEQFF. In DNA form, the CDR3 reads TGTGCCAGCAGTCCCCCTCGGTCCACGCACAATGAGCAGTTCTTC.

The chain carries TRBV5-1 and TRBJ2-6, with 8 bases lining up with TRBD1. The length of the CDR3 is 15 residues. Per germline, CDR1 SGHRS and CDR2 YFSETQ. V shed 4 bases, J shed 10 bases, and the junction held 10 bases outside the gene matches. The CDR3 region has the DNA TGCGCCAGCAGCACACGACGACAGGGGAGGAACGTCCTGACTTTC. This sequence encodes CASSTRRQGRNVLTF.

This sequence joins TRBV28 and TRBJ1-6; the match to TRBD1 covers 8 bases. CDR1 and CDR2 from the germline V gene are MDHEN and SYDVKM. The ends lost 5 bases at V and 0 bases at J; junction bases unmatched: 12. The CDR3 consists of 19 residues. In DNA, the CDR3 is TGTGCCAGCAGTCCCCTCCCGACAGGGGTTAGCTCCTATAATTCACCCCTCCACTTT. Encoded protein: CASSPLPTGVSSYNSPLHF.

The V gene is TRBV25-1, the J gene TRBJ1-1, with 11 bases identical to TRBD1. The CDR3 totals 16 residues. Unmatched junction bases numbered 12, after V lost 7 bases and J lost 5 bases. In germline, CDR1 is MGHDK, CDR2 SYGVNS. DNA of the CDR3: TGTGCCAGCACCCCGAAGGGACAGGGGGAAAGGACTGAAGCTTTCTTT. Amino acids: CASTPKGQGERTEAFF.

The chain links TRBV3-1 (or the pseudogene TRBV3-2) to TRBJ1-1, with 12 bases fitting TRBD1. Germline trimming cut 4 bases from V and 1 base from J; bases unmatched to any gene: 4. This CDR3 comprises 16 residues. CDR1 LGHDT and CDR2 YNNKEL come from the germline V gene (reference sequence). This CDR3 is CASSLGQGAGNTEAFF. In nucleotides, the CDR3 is TGTGCCAGCAGCCTGGGACAGGGGGCAGGGAACACTGAAGCTTTCTTT.

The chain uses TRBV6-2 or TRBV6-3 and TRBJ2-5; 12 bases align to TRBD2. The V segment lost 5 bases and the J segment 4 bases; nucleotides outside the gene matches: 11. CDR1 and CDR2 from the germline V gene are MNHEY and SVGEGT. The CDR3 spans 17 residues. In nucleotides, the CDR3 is TGTGCCAGCAGTCCCGCCACTACTAGCGGGAGGACAGAGACCCAGTACTTC. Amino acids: CASSPATTSGRTETQYF.

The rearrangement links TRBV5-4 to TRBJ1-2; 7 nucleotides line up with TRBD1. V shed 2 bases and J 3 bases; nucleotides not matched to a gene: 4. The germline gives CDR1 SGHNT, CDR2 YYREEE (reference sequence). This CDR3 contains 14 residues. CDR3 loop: CASSLQGKDYGYTF. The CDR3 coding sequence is TGTGCCAGCAGCTTACAGGGGAAAGACTATGGCTACACCTTC. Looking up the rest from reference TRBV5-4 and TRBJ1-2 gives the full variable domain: ETGVTQSPTHLIKTRGQQVTLRCSSQSGHNTVSWYQQALGQGPQFIFQYYREEENGRGNFPPRFSGLQFPNYSSELNVNALELDDSALYLCASSLQGKDYGYTFGSGTRLTVV.

CDR3 sequence (DNA): TGCGCCAGCAGTGAGAGGGACAGTCGCAATCAGCCCCAGCATTTT. Translating it yields CASSERDSRNQPQHF. J is TRBJ1-5 and V is TRBV10-1; TRBD1 agrees at 7 bases. Germline loops: CDR1 WNHNN, CDR2 SYGVQD (reference sequence). The CDR3 covers 15 residues. The V and J ends lost 2 bases and 2 bases, in that order; junction bases with no gene match: 3.

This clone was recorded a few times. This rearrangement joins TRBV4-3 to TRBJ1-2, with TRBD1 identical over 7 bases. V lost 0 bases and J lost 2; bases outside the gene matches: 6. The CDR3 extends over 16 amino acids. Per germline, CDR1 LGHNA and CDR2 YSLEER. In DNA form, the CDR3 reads TGCGCCAGCAGCCAAGAAGGGGCAGGGGGGAACTATGGCTACACCTTC. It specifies CASSQEGAGGNYGYTF.

CDR3 in DNA: TGTGCCAGCAGCTTAATGCGCGGGAGACACGAGCAGTACTTC. This codes for CASSLMRGRHEQYF. The chain couples TRBV7-2 to TRBJ2-7; the match to TRBD2 covers 7 bases. V gave up 2 bases and J gave up 5 bases; unmatched junction bases: 6. The CDR3 is 14 amino acids. Germline assignment: CDR1 SGHTA and CDR2 FQGNSA.